The entry below gives a single TCR beta chain sequence along with its context. Its antigen is unknown. The record originates from a study of T cells in localized non-small cell lung cancer. Study-wide points: It remains possible that heterogeneity exists, since only one tumor region was sequenced.

Assay: immunoSEQ multiplex PCR; the TCRdb copy retains only in-frame clones and omits some. The sample lists about 27,000 clones; around 91% were seen once. Germline V lookup: CDR1 KGHSH, CDR2 LQKENI. The V end was cut by 0 bases, the J end by 6 bases, with 7 bases between. This CDR3 comprises 13 residues. This clonotype was sampled from a woman between 35 and 70 years old with stage I lung adenocarcinoma. The genes are TRBV18 and TRBJ2-3; the D gene is possibly TRBD1 (5 bases). The sample consisted of peripheral blood, taken before any cancer treatment. CDR3 DNA sequence: TGTGCCAGCTCACCACCGCAGGGTGATACGCAGTATTTT. Its translation: CASSPPQGDTQYF.